Listed here are 30 T cell receptor beta chains from one sample, sequenced in a study of blood T cell repertoires in COVID-19. TCRdb's copy holds only in-frame clones and misses some; the assay was immunoSEQ multiplex PCR. The table shows 150,000 to 200,000 clones, with roughly nine tenths occurring only once. Sequenced sample: peripheral blood. The receptor set was obtained from a man between 60 and 75 years old with acute or convalescent COVID-19.

This chain's CDR3 is CASSVKVVRGNQPQHF. DNA of the CDR3: TGTGCCAGTAGCGTGAAGGTAGTTCGGGGCAATCAGCCCCAGCATTTT. V is TRBV19 and J is TRBJ1-5; no clear D gene. The CDR3 consists of 16 residues. Germline assignment: CDR1 LNHDA and CDR2 SQIVND (reference sequence). The V end was cut by 6 bases, the J end by 2 bases, with 17 bases between.

The chain uses TRBV14 and TRBJ2-3; 8 bases line up with TRBD2. This CDR3 is 16 amino acids long. With V trimmed by 2 bases and J by 1 base, 5 bases remained unmatched. The germline V gene has CDR1 SGHDN and CDR2 FVKESK. The CDR3 spells CASSQLSGRGTDTQYF. The CDR3 nucleotides read TGTGCCAGCAGCCAATTGAGCGGGAGAGGCACAGATACGCAGTATTTT.

The rearrangement joins TRBV28 to TRBJ1-2; 12 bases match TRBD1. CDR3 length: 14 amino acids. Per germline, CDR1 MDHEN and CDR2 SYDVKM. V trimming: 5 bases; J trimming: 8 bases; junction bases outside the gene matches: 6. The CDR3 DNA is TGTGCCAGCAGTCCCTTAGGGACAGGGGGCGGCTACACCTTC. Protein product: CASSPLGTGGGYTF.

The rearrangement links TRBV2 to TRBJ2-7, with D perhaps matching TRBD2 (6 bases). CDR3 size: 14 residues. Trimming pared 2 bases from V and 4 bases from J, leaving 12 bases between. CDR1 and CDR2 (germline): SNHLY, FYNNEI. The CDR3 region is CASSESPGRYEQYF. CDR3 DNA: TGTGCCAGCAGTGAAAGTCCAGGGAGGTACGAGCAGTACTTC.

This clone has a single count. The rearrangement links TRBV12-3 or TRBV12-4 to TRBJ1-2; D gene uncertain. V was trimmed by 4 bases and J by 2 bases, leaving 5 bases between them. The CDR3 is 12 residues long. For the CDR3, the DNA is TGTGCCAGCAGTTACGGGAACTATGGCTACACCTTC. Protein sequence: CASSYGNYGYTF.

V usage is TRBV24-1 and J usage is TRBJ2-3, with 9 bases that match TRBD2. V shed 4 bases and J 5 bases; nucleotides not matched to a gene: 12. CDR3 length: 17 amino acids. Germline CDR1 and CDR2: KGHDR and SFDVKD. The CDR3 loop is CATSDSSLAGGEDTQYF. CDR3 DNA sequence: TGTGCCACCAGTGACAGCTCTTTGGCGGGAGGGGAAGATACGCAGTATTTT.

V is TRBV6-1 and J is TRBJ2-4, with 10 positions matching TRBD1. Germline V gene sequence: CDR1 MNHNS, CDR2 SASEGT. This CDR3 spans 14 amino acids. V lost 3 bases, J lost 6 bases, and 2 bases stayed unmatched. CDR3 bases: TGTGCCAGCAGTGAGAGGACAGGGGGAAACATTCAGTACTTC. It is translated as CASSERTGGNIQYF.

This clone has just one count. The genes are TRBV4-1 and TRBJ1-3; 8 positions match TRBD1. The germline V gene encodes CDR1 MGHRA and CDR2 YSYEKL. J gave up 4 bases and V 0 bases, and 2 bases lay outside the gene matches. The CDR3 is 15 residues long. The CDR3 region has the DNA TGCGCCAGCAGCCAAGATGACAGGGGAGGAAACACCATATATTTT. Protein sequence: CASSQDDRGGNTIYF.

The V gene is TRBV7-2, the J gene TRBJ1-2, with a tentative D call TRBD1 (5 bases). This CDR3 comprises 12 residues. The germline CDR1 and CDR2 sequences are SGHTA and FQGNSA. The V gene lost 10 bases and the J gene lost 2 bases, with 11 bases spanning the gap. The CDR3 protein is CATGGVNYGYTF. The CDR3 nucleotides are TGTGCCACCGGGGGAGTGAACTATGGCTACACCTTC.

CDR3 DNA: TGTGCCTGGAGCACACCAGACAAGGGAGGGGGCTACACCTTC. Its protein is CAWSTPDKGGGYTF. The chain joins TRBV30 to TRBJ1-2; D unresolved. The CDR3 contains 14 residues. The V gene's germline CDR1 is GTSNPN and CDR2 SVGIG (reference sequence). The germline V and J ends were trimmed by 3 bases and 8 bases, with 19 bases remaining between them. Complete variable domain (other parts from reference TRBV30 and TRBJ1-2): SQTIHQWPATLVQPVGSPLSLECTVEGTSNPNLYWYRQAAGRGLQLLFYSVGIGQISSEVPQNLSASRPQDRQFILSSKKLLLSDSGFYLCAWSTPDKGGGYTFGSGTRLTVV.

The rearrangement uses TRBV7-9 and TRBJ1-1; D gene uncertain. Germline CDR1 is SEHNR and CDR2 is FQNEAQ (reference sequence). There are 13 residues in the CDR3. V lost 5 bases and J lost 5, with 12 bases in between. CDR3: CASSRSQVTEAFF. The CDR3 region has the DNA TGTGCCAGCAGCAGGTCCCAGGTGACTGAAGCTTTCTTT.

The rearrangement joins TRBV5-1 to TRBJ1-3, with D maybe TRBD1 (5 bases). This CDR3 contains 15 residues. Between the trimmed V and J ends, which lost 4 bases and 2 bases, there was a span of 13 bases. CDR1 and CDR2 from the germline V gene are SGHRS and YFSETQ. CDR3: CASSPSGTPGNTIYF. In nucleotides, the CDR3 is TGCGCCAGCAGCCCCTCGGGGACTCCTGGAAACACCATATATTTT.

V is TRBV5-6 and J is TRBJ1-2; TRBD1 matches at 8 bases. Germline CDR1 reads SGHDT; CDR2 reads YYEEEE. V was clipped by 1 base and J by 8 bases; unmatched bases: 7. This CDR3 has 14 residues. The DNA for the CDR3 is TGTGCCAGCAGCTTGTCTTCCGGGACAGGCGGCTACACCTTC. This gives the protein CASSLSSGTGGYTF.

The V and J genes are TRBV5-6 and TRBJ1-2, with 7 bases lining up with TRBD1. In germline, CDR1 is SGHDT, CDR2 YYEEEE. V shed 5 bases and J 4 bases; nucleotides not matched to a gene: 8. The length of the CDR3 is 14 residues. CDR3 DNA: TGTGCCAGCAGTTTTCGGGACAGTCCCTATGGCTACACCTTC. Protein product: CASSFRDSPYGYTF.

CDR3 in amino acids: CASSSSGGGNEQFF. For the CDR3, the DNA is TGCGCCAGCAGCTCCTCGGGGGGAGGGAATGAGCAGTTCTTC. The gene calls are TRBV5-1 and TRBJ2-1; 7 bases line up with TRBD2. Trimming at V came to 3 bases and at J to 7 bases, leaving 7 bases not matched to a gene. The CDR3 length is 14 residues. Germline V lookup: CDR1 SGHRS, CDR2 YFSETQ.

The chain combines TRBV19 with TRBJ2-1; D is unclear. There are 13 residues in the CDR3. Per the germline V gene, CDR1 is LNHDA and CDR2 is SQIVND (reference sequence). Trimming shortened V by 3 bases and J by 10 bases, and 13 bases separated the two germline ends. DNA for the CDR3: TGTGCCAGTAGTATCCCCCCACCAGGCGAGCAGTTCTTC. Protein: CASSIPPPGEQFF.

The chain recombines TRBV6-5 with TRBJ2-2; 8 nucleotides line up with TRBD2. CDR3 length: 14 residues. The V gene end was trimmed by 5 bases and the J gene end by 6 bases; junction bases not matched to a gene: 5. Germline V gene sequence: CDR1 MNHEY, CDR2 SVGAGI. Here the CDR3 DNA reads TGTGCCAGCAGTACGGGGGGGGACGCCGGGGAGCTGTTTTTT. This encodes CASSTGGDAGELFF.

The chain carries TRBV3-1 (or the pseudogene TRBV3-2) and TRBJ2-2, with D unresolved. The V gene lost 0 bases and the J gene lost 6 bases, with 5 bases spanning the gap. The CDR3 extends over 13 amino acids. From germline, CDR1 is LGHDT and CDR2 YNNKEL (reference sequence). CDR3 sequence (DNA): TGTGCCAGCAGCCAAGATTCCGCCGGGGAGCTGTTTTTT. Protein: CASSQDSAGELFF.

The CDR3 region has the DNA TGTGCCAGCAGGGGGGACTGGGCTAACTATGGCTACACCTTC. Translating it yields CASRGDWANYGYTF. The chain links TRBV6-5 to TRBJ1-2; TRBD1 might be the D (5 bases). Deletions cut 6 bases from V and 0 bases from J, with 11 bases between. The CDR3 has 14 amino acids. Germline lookup yields CDR1 MNHEY and CDR2 SVGAGI.

V is TRBV28 and J is TRBJ1-5; D gene ambiguous. The germline V gene encodes CDR1 MDHEN and CDR2 SYDVKM. V shed 3 bases and J shed 2 bases, with 11 bases lying between them. The CDR3 has 15 residues. The CDR3 sequence: CASSFGVRRNQPQHF. The CDR3 coding sequence is TGTGCCAGCAGTTTCGGGGTGCGGCGCAATCAGCCCCAGCATTTT.

This clone was found once. The chain recombines TRBV5-1 with TRBJ1-2; the D gene is possibly TRBD1 (6 bases). The CDR3 loop spans 16 amino acids. The V gene lost 4 bases and the J gene lost 2 bases, with 18 bases spanning the gap. Germline V gene sequence: CDR1 SGHRS, CDR2 YFSETQ. The CDR3 DNA reads as TGCGCCAGCAGCACCTACAGACAGGCCCGAAACTATGGCTACACCTTC. Translating gives CASSTYRQARNYGYTF.

This clone turned up a few times. The V call is TRBV29-1, the J call TRBJ1-6, with 8 nucleotides matching TRBD1. Germline assignment: CDR1 SQVTM and CDR2 ANQGSEA. Trimming removed 7 bases from V and 7 bases from J; junction bases left unmatched: 3. The CDR3 has 12 amino acids. The CDR3 nucleotides are TGCAGCGCGGGACAGGCAAATTCACCCCTCCACTTT. Amino acid sequence: CSAGQANSPLHF.

This clone was counted once. The chain joins TRBV4-1 to TRBJ1-2; D gene ambiguous. The CDR3 consists of 15 residues. In germline, CDR1 is MGHRA, CDR2 YSYEKL. With 0 bases removed from V and 8 bases from J, the gap between germline ends came to 16 bases. The CDR3 loop reads CASSQDRITLYGYTF. CDR3 nucleotides: TGCGCCAGCAGCCAAGACCGCATAACCCTATACGGCTACACCTTC.

The CDR3 is CASSYGTGYSPLHF. The CDR3 DNA follows: TGTGCCAGCAGTTACGGGACAGGGTATTCACCCCTCCACTTT. The rearrangement joins TRBV6-5 to TRBJ1-6; 9 nucleotides match TRBD1. From germline, CDR1 is MNHEY and CDR2 SVGAGI. The CDR3 contains 14 residues. Trimming removed 2 bases from V and 8 bases from J; junction bases left unmatched: 1.

The chain joins TRBV7-2 to TRBJ2-7, with TRBD2 matching over 10 bases. The CDR3 totals 17 residues. Per germline, CDR1 SGHTA and CDR2 FQGNSA. V lost 5 bases to trimming and J lost 4 bases; unmatched junction nucleotides: 14. CDR3: CASSIDGLAGVGYEQYF. CDR3 coding DNA: TGTGCCAGCAGCATAGACGGCCTAGCGGGAGTTGGGTACGAGCAGTACTTC.

V and J are TRBV3-1 (or the pseudogene TRBV3-2) and TRBJ2-5, with D unresolved. Germline values: CDR1 LGHDT, CDR2 YNNKEL (reference sequence). V dropped 4 bases and J dropped 2 bases, with 8 bases sitting between them. The CDR3 contains 13 residues. CDR3 sequence reads: CASSLLRQETQYF. CDR3 DNA sequence: TGTGCCAGCAGCCTACTCCGACAAGAGACCCAGTACTTC.

V usage is TRBV10-2 and J usage is TRBJ2-7; 7 bases fit TRBD1. The CDR3 runs 15 residues. The germline gives CDR1 WSHSY, CDR2 SAAADI. V lost 3 bases and J lost 0; bases outside the gene matches: 5. The CDR3 reads CASSEGGSNSYEQYV. The CDR3 DNA sequence: TGCGCCAGCAGTGAAGGGGGCAGCAACTCCTACGAGCAGTACGTC.

The genes are TRBV6-2 or TRBV6-3 and TRBJ2-1, with D unresolved. This CDR3 is 13 amino acids long. Trimming took off 2 bases at V and 10 bases at J, with 12 bases between the two ends. Germline V gives CDR1 MNHEY, CDR2 SVGEGT. The CDR3: CASSYALRGEQFF. The CDR3 nucleotides read TGTGCCAGCAGTTACGCTCTGCGAGGCGAGCAGTTCTTC.

V usage is TRBV15 and J usage is TRBJ1-5; 10 bases line up with TRBD1. The CDR3 consists of 16 residues. V shed 4 bases and J 1 base; nucleotides not matched to a gene: 4. Germline lookup yields CDR1 LNHNV and CDR2 YYDKDF (reference sequence). The CDR3 spells CATSNDRGLSNQPQHF. The DNA for the CDR3 is TGTGCCACCAGCAATGACAGGGGGCTAAGCAATCAGCCCCAGCATTTT.

The chain is built from TRBV30 and TRBJ1-2, with 7 bases lining up with TRBD1. Germline V gives CDR1 GTSNPN, CDR2 SVGIG (reference sequence). V lost 1 base, J lost 6 bases, and 8 bases stayed unmatched. The CDR3 spans 14 residues. The CDR3 region is CAWSGQGGVNGYTF. The CDR3, as DNA: TGTGCCTGGAGTGGACAGGGTGGAGTAAATGGCTACACCTTC. Using reference TRBV30 and TRBJ1-2 for the parts outside the CDR3, the full variable domain is SQTIHQWPATLVQPVGSPLSLECTVEGTSNPNLYWYRQAAGRGLQLLFYSVGIGQISSEVPQNLSASRPQDRQFILSSKKLLLSDSGFYLCAWSGQGGVNGYTFGSGTRLTVV.